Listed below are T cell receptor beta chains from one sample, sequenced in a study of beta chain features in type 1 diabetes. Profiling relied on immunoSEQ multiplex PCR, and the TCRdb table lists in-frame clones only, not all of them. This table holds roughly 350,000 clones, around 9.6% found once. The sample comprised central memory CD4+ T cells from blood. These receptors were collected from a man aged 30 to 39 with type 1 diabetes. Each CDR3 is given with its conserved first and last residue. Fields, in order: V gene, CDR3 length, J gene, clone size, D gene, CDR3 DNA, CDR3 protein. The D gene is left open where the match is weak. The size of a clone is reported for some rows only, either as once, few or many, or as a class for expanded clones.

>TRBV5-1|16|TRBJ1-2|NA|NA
TGCGCCAGCAGCCGAAGCCCCCCAGACAGAATTTATGGCTACACCTTC
CASSRSPPDRIYGYTF
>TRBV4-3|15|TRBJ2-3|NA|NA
TGCGCCAGCAGCCAAGATCCCACCCCTAGCGCCACGCAGTATTTT
CASSQDPTPSATQYF
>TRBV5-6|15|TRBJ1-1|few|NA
TGTGCCAGCAGCCCGGCGGCAACAGTGAACACTGAAGCTTTCTTT
CASSPAATVNTEAFF
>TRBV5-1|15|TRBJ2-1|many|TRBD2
TGCGCCAGCAGCTTGGCCCTAGCGGGAGTCAATGAGCAGTTCTTC
CASSLALAGVNEQFF
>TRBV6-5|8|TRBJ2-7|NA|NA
TGTGCCAACTACGAGCAGTACTTC
CANYEQYF
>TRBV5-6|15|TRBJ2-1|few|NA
TGTGCCAGCAGCTTGTTCAGGGCTCGGGGAGATGAGCAGTTCTTC
CASSLFRARGDEQFF
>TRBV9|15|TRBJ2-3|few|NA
TGTGCCAGCAGCGTAGAGGCAGGGCGCACAGATACGCAGTATTTT
CASSVEAGRTDTQYF
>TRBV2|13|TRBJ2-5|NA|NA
TGTGCCAGCAGATACGACAGCCAAGAGACCCAGTACTTC
CASRYDSQETQYF
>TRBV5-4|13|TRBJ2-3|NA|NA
TGTGCCAGCAGCTACCGACGCACAGATACGCAGTATTTT
CASSYRRTDTQYF
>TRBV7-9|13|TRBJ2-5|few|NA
TGTGCCAGCAGCTTAGACCCGTTGGAGACCCAGTACTTC
CASSLDPLETQYF
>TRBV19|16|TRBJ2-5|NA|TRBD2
TGTGCCAGCTCCGGACTAGCGGGAGCCGTAGGAGAGACCCAGTACTTC
CASSGLAGAVGETQYF
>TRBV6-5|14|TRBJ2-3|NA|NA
TGTGCCAGCAGTGGCACCGGGACAACGAATACGCAGTATTTT
CASSGTGTTNTQYF
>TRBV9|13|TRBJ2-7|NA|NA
TGTGCCAGCAGCGTAGCCGGGTCCCACGAGCAGTACTTC
CASSVAGSHEQYF
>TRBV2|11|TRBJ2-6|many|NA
TGTGCCAGTTCAGGGTACGACGTCCTGACTTTC
CASSGYDVLTF
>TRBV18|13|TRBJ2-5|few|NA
TGTGCCAGCTCACCCACGGCTGGGGAGACCCAGTACTTC
CASSPTAGETQYF
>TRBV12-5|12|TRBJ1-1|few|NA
TGTGCTGGTGCAGGGGAAGGCTCTGAAGCTTTCTTT
CAGAGEGSEAFF
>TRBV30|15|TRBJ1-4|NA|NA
TGTGCCTGGAGTCAAGGGGCTGCTACTAATGAAAAACTGTTTTTT
CAWSQGAATNEKLFF
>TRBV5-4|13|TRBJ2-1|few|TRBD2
TGTGCCAGCAGCAGAGTAGCGGGAGATGAGCAGTTCTTC
CASSRVAGDEQFF
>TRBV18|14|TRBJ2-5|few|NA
TGTGCCAGCTCACGGACACCGGACCAAGAGACCCAGTACTTC
CASSRTPDQETQYF
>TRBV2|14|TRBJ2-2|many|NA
TGTGCCAGCAATGAGGCAGCGAACACCGGGGAGCTGTTTTTT
CASNEAANTGELFF
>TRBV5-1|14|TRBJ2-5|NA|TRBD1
TGCGCCAGCAGCTTGGAGGGGGCGCGGGAGACCCAGTACTTC
CASSLEGARETQYF
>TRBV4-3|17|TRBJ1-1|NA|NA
TGCGCCAGCAGCCAAGGAGTGAGTGGTTCGGGGAACACTGAAGCTTTCTTT
CASSQGVSGSGNTEAFF
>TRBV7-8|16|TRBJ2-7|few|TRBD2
TGTGCCAGCAGCCCGAGCGGGGGCAGGGGACTTTACGAGCAGTACTTC
CASSPSGGRGLYEQYF
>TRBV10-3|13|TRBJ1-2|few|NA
TGTGCCATCAATCCGGGGCTGGGTTCGGGCTACACCTTC
CAINPGLGSGYTF
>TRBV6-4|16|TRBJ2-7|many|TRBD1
TGTGCCAGCAGCCGGGACAGGAATCCTCCTTCCTACGAGCAGTACTTC
CASSRDRNPPSYEQYF
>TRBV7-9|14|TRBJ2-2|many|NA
TGTGCCAGCCGATCGATCCAGAACACCGGGGAGCTGTTTTTT
CASRSIQNTGELFF
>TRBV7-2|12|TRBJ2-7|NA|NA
TGTGCCAGCAGCCACGCAGGGGACGAGCAGTACTTC
CASSHAGDEQYF
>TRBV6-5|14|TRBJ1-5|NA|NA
TGTGCCAGCAGTCTAGGACTAACAGGACAGCCCCAGCATTTT
CASSLGLTGQPQHF
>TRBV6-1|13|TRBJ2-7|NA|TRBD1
TGTGCCAGCAACGGACAGGGAAGCTACGAGCAGTACTTC
CASNGQGSYEQYF
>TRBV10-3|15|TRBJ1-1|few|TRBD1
TGTGCCATCAGTGAGGGGACAGGGACGGACACTGAAGCTTTCTTT
CAISEGTGTDTEAFF
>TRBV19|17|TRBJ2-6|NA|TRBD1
TGTGCCAGCGATAGGGGACAGGGTTACTCTGGGGCCAACGTCCTGACTTTC
CASDRGQGYSGANVLTF
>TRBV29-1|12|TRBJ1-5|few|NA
TGCAGCGTTGGAATTAGCAATCAGCCCCAGCATTTT
CSVGISNQPQHF
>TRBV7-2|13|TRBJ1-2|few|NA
TGTGCCAGCAGCTTAGCAGGGGAAGATGGCTACACCTTC
CASSLAGEDGYTF
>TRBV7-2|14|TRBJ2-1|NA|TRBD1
TGTGCCAGCAGCTTTAGACAGGGGACCAATGAGCAGTTCTTC
CASSFRQGTNEQFF
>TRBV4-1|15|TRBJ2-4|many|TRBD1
TGCGCCAGCAGCCAGGGACAGGGGAACAAAAACATTCAGTACTTC
CASSQGQGNKNIQYF
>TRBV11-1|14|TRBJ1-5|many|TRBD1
TGTGCCAGCAGCGAAGGACAGGGCAATCAGCCCCAGCATTTT
CASSEGQGNQPQHF
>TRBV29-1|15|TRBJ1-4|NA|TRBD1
TGCAGCGTTGGCGAGGCCGGGACAGGTAACGAAAAACTGTTTTTT
CSVGEAGTGNEKLFF
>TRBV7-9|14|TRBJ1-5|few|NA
TGTGCCAGCAGCCAACAGAATAGCAATCAGCCCCAGCATTTT
CASSQQNSNQPQHF
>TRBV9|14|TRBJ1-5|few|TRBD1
TGTGCCAGCAGCGGCGGGACAGCCTATCAGCCCCAGCATTTT
CASSGGTAYQPQHF
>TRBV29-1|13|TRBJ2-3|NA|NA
TGCAGCGTTGCAGCGACCCGCACAGATACGCAGTATTTT
CSVAATRTDTQYF
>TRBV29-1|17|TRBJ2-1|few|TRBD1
TGCAGCTCCACCACATGGGGACAGGACCTCGGACGGGATGAGCAGTTCTTC
CSSTTWGQDLGRDEQFF
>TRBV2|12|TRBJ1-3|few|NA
TGTGCCAGCAGTGAAGCCCCAAACACCATATATTTT
CASSEAPNTIYF
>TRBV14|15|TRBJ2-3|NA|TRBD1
TGTGCCAGCAGCCGGGACAGAACAGGGACAGATACGCAGTATTTT
CASSRDRTGTDTQYF
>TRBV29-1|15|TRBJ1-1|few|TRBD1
TGCAGCGTTGAGGAAGGGGGCATGGTGGGCACTGAAGCTTTCTTT
CSVEEGGMVGTEAFF
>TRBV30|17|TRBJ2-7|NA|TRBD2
TGTGCCTGGAGTGTCCCCCTAGCGGGACATTTTCCCTCGGAGCAGTACTTC
CAWSVPLAGHFPSEQYF
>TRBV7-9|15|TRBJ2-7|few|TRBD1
TGTGCCAGCAGCGCACCGGGACAGGGTATCTACGAGCAGTACTTC
CASSAPGQGIYEQYF
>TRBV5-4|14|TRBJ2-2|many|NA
TGTGCCAGCAGCTTCCACTTGATGACAGGGGAGCTGTTTTTT
CASSFHLMTGELFF
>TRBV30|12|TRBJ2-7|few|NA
TGTGCCTGGAGTGGACAATCTTACGAGCAGTACTTC
CAWSGQSYEQYF
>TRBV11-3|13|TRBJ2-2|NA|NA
TGTGCCAGCAGCCCTGGGATTACCGGGGAGCTGTTTTTT
CASSPGITGELFF